The following is a T cell receptor beta chain sequence with its context. This record comes from a study of blood T cell repertoires in COVID-19. Study at large: Specimens from acute and convalescent COVID-19 originated in the United States, Italy and Spain. Sources were T cells, B-cell-depleted T cells, or PBMCs; the material itself was cDNA or gDNA.

Source study methods: Researchers report that nucleated cell counts were estimated from reference gene primer amplification. Clones were sequenced by immunoSEQ multiplex PCR, and TCRdb holds only the in-frame ones, with some missing. Clone size and V and J calls were adopted from that table, with D and trimming inferred from the DNA. The sample includes tens of thousands of clones, around 90% of them seen just once. CDR1 LNHDA and CDR2 SQIVND come from the germline V gene (reference sequence). The CDR3 has 13 amino acids. Trimming pared 9 bases from V and 4 bases from J, leaving 13 bases between. Sequencing was performed on peripheral blood. This receptor was taken from a human donor in a cohort sampled during active COVID-19. The chain couples TRBV19 to TRBJ1-3; no clear D. In DNA form, the CDR3 reads TGTGCCAGCGAAAGGACTAGAGGAAACACCATATATTTT. Translated: CASERTRGNTIYF.